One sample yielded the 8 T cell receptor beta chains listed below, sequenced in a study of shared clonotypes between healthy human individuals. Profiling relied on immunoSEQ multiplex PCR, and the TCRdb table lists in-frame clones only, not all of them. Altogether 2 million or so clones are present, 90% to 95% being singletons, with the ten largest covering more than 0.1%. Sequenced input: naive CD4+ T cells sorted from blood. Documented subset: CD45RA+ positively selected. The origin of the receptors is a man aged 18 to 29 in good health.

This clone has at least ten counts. DNA for the CDR3: TGTGCCTGGAGTGGGGGTGGGCAAGCTAACTATGGCTACACCTTC. This sequence encodes CAWSGGGQANYGYTF. The J gene is TRBJ1-2, the V gene TRBV30, with no clear D. The CDR3 consists of 15 residues. Germline V gene data show CDR1 as GTSNPN and CDR2 as SVGIG (reference sequence). V gave up 1 base and J gave up 0 bases, with 12 bases separating them.

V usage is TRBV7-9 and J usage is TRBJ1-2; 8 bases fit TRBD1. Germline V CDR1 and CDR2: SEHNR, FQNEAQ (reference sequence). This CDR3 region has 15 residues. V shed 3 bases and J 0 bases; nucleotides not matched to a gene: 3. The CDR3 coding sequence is TGTGCCAGCAGCTTGGGACAGGAAGCTAACTATGGCTACACCTTC. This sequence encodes CASSLGQEANYGYTF.

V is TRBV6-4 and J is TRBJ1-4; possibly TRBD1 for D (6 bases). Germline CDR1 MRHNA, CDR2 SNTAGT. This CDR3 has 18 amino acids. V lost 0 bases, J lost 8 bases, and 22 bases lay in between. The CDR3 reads CASSDSNGGPPGDEKLFF. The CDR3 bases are TGTGCCAGCAGTGACTCGAATGGGGGCCCGCCAGGAGACGAAAAACTGTTTTTT.

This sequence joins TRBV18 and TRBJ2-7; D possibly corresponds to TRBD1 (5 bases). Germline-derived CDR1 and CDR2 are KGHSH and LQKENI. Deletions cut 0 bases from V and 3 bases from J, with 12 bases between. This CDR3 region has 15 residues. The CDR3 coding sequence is TGTGCCAGCTCACCACCGGCCGGACACCTCTACGAGCAGTACTTC. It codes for CASSPPAGHLYEQYF.

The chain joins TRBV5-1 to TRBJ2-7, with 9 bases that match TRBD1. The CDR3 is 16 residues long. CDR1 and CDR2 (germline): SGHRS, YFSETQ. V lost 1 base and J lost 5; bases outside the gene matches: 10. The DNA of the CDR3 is TGCGCCAGCAGCTTGACCGGGACAGGGAAGGCCGACGAGCAGTACTTC. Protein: CASSLTGTGKADEQYF. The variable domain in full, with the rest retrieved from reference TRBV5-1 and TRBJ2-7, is KAGVTQTPRYLIKTRGQQVTLSCSPISGHRSVSWYQQTPGQGLQFLFEYFSETQRNKGNFPGRFSGRQFSNSRSEMNVSTLELGDSALYLCASSLTGTGKADEQYFGPGTRLTVT.

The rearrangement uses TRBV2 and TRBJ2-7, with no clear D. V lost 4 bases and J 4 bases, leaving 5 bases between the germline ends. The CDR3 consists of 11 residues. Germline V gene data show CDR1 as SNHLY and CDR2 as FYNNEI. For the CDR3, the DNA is TGTGCCAGCAGTGGAAAGTACGAGCAGTACTTC. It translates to CASSGKYEQYF.

This CDR3 reads CASSTRYIETQYF. CDR3 DNA: TGTGCCAGTAGTACCCGGTATATAGAGACCCAGTACTTC. The chain is built from TRBV19 and TRBJ2-5; unclear D gene. Deletions cut 4 bases from V and 4 bases from J, with 10 bases between. CDR3 size: 13 residues. Germline values: CDR1 LNHDA, CDR2 SQIVND (reference sequence).

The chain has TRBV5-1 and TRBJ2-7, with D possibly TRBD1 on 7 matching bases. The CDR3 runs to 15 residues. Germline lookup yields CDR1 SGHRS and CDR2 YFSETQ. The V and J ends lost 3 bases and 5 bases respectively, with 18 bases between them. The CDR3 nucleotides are TGCGCCAGCAGCTACCTCGGAGGGGGCGGCAACGAGCAGTACTTC. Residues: CASSYLGGGGNEQYF.